The 18 T cell receptor beta chains presented below share a single source sample, sequenced in a study of OX40 agonist ivuxolimab in advanced cancers. The protocol was immunoSEQ multiplex PCR, while the TCRdb copy is restricted to in-frame clones and leaves out a portion. This table has roughly 60,000 clones, 80% to 90% appearing once. Specimen: CD4+ or CD8+ T cells sorted from blood, collected in a trial of the OX40 agonist ivuxolimab. Source of these receptors: an adult with an advanced solid tumor such as melanoma, head and neck, liver or kidney cancer.

The gene calls are TRBV5-5 and TRBJ1-1, with D possibly being TRBD1 (5 bases). Trimming shortened V by 3 bases and J by 3 bases, and 18 bases separated the two germline ends. Per the germline V gene, CDR1 is SGHKS and CDR2 is YYEKEE (reference sequence). The CDR3 is 16 amino acids. The CDR3 nucleotides read TGTGCCAGCAGCTCGTTGGGGGGTCTTAGTTACACTGAAGCTTTCTTT. Translating gives CASSSLGGLSYTEAFF. Full variable domain (rest looked up from reference TRBV5-5 and TRBJ1-1): DAGVTQSPTHLIKTRGQQVTLRCSPISGHKSVSWYQQVLGQGPQFIFQYYEKEERGRGNFPDRFSARQFPNYSSELNVNALLLGDSALYLCASSSLGGLSYTEAFFGQGTRLTVV.

This chain connects TRBV30 to TRBJ2-7; 8 bases map to TRBD1. The trim removed 0 bases at V and 3 bases at J, leaving 10 bases unmatched. The germline gives CDR1 GTSNPN, CDR2 SVGIG (reference sequence). This CDR3 contains 16 residues. The chain's CDR3 is CAWSVRGQGADYEQYF. The CDR3 DNA is TGTGCCTGGAGTGTAAGGGGTCAGGGGGCGGACTACGAGCAGTACTTC.

The chain recombines TRBV19 with TRBJ1-1, with no clear D. The CDR3 covers 14 residues. Germline-derived CDR1 and CDR2 are LNHDA and SQIVND (reference sequence). V was cut by 5 bases and J by 1 base, with 11 bases left in between. CDR3 residues: CASSQHGPNTEAFF. The CDR3 region has the DNA TGTGCCAGTAGTCAGCACGGCCCGAACACTGAAGCTTTCTTT. Full variable domain (remainder filled in from reference TRBV19 and TRBJ1-1): DGGITQSPKYLFRKEGQNVTLSCEQNLNHDAMYWYRQDPGQGLRLIYYSQIVNDFQKGDIAEGYSVSREKKESFPLTVTSAQKNPTAFYLCASSQHGPNTEAFFGQGTRLTVV.

V and J are TRBV5-8 and TRBJ1-2; 7 positions match TRBD1. Germline CDR1 is SGHTS and CDR2 is YDEGEE. The CDR3 is 14 amino acids. V trimming: 4 bases; J trimming: 7 bases; junction bases outside the gene matches: 10. In DNA, the CDR3 is TGTGCCAGCAGCCCCGATACAGGGGCAGGTGGCTACACCTTC. Protein sequence: CASSPDTGAGGYTF.

V is TRBV28 and J is TRBJ1-5; 7 bases map to TRBD1. V lost 8 bases to trimming and J lost 0 bases; unmatched junction nucleotides: 10. This CDR3 is 16 amino acids long. CDR1 is MDHEN, CDR2 SYDVKM, per germline. CDR3 loop: CASRDSLLYSNQPQHF. CDR3 bases: TGTGCCAGCCGGGACAGCCTGCTATATAGCAATCAGCCCCAGCATTTT.

The chain carries TRBV5-4 and TRBJ2-1, with 14 bases matching TRBD2. The V gene's germline CDR1 is SGHNT and CDR2 YYREEE (reference sequence). CDR3 length: 16 residues. Trimming at V came to 5 bases and at J to 10 bases, leaving 11 bases not matched to a gene. This chain's CDR3 is CASRPGTSGSPGEQFF. The CDR3 coding sequence is TGTGCCAGCAGACCCGGGACTAGCGGGAGTCCAGGCGAGCAGTTCTTC. The full variable domain, rest sourced from reference TRBV5-4 and TRBJ2-1, is ETGVTQSPTHLIKTRGQQVTLRCSSQSGHNTVSWYQQALGQGPQFIFQYYREEENGRGNFPPRFSGLQFPNYSSELNVNALELDDSALYLCASRPGTSGSPGEQFFGPGTRLTVL.

This clone is categorized as medium-sized (0.01 to 0.1%). The V call is TRBV2, the J call TRBJ1-2; D is undetermined. With 4 bases removed from V and 7 bases from J, the gap between germline ends came to 10 bases. The CDR3 totals 12 residues. Germline V gene lookup returns CDR1 SNHLY and CDR2 FYNNEI. In DNA form, the CDR3 reads TGTGCCAGCAGTGTCGGGTGGGGTGGCTACACCTTC. This codes for CASSVGWGGYTF.

The chain couples TRBV2 to TRBJ1-5; D unclear. The CDR3 contains 14 residues. Germline V gene data show CDR1 as SNHLY and CDR2 as FYNNEI. V lost 4 bases to trimming and J lost 2 bases, with 9 bases between them. CDR3 in amino acids: CASSADRGNQPQHF. The CDR3 region has the DNA TGTGCCAGCAGTGCTGACCGCGGCAATCAGCCCCAGCATTTT.

The rearrangement joins TRBV2 to TRBJ2-2; D may be TRBD1 (5 bases). Germline CDR1 reads SNHLY; CDR2 reads FYNNEI. V shed 6 bases and J shed 4 bases, with 12 bases lying between them. This CDR3 region has 14 residues. The CDR3 spells CASSWQGGTGELFF. The CDR3 nucleotides are TGTGCCAGCAGCTGGCAGGGTGGCACCGGGGAGCTGTTTTTT.

The rearrangement uses TRBV7-8 and TRBJ1-4; D is unresolved. The germline V gene has CDR1 SGHVS and CDR2 FQNEAQ. V was trimmed by 3 bases and J by 5 bases, leaving 10 bases between them. The CDR3 extends over 14 amino acids. The CDR3 DNA is TGTGCCAGCAGCTTGAGGTCCCGGAATGAAAAACTGTTTTTT. Amino acids: CASSLRSRNEKLFF.

The gene calls are TRBV28 and TRBJ1-6; TRBD1 might be the D (5 bases). The CDR3 extends over 14 amino acids. Germline CDR1 MDHEN, CDR2 SYDVKM. The V end was cut by 2 bases, the J end by 7 bases, with 9 bases between. DNA of the CDR3: TGTGCCAGCAGTTTACACTCAGGGAATTCACCCCTCCACTTT. It specifies CASSLHSGNSPLHF.

The chain uses TRBV5-4 and TRBJ2-7, with D possibly matching TRBD1 (6 bases). V was trimmed by 5 bases and J by 0 bases, leaving 15 bases between them. There are 15 residues in the CDR3. From germline, CDR1 is SGHNT and CDR2 YYREEE (reference sequence). For the CDR3, the DNA is TGTGCCAGCAGGCCACTAGGGGGTAACTCCTACGAGCAGTACTTC. Protein: CASRPLGGNSYEQYF. Combining the CDR3 with reference TRBV5-4 and TRBJ2-7 gives the whole variable domain ETGVTQSPTHLIKTRGQQVTLRCSSQSGHNTVSWYQQALGQGPQFIFQYYREEENGRGNFPPRFSGLQFPNYSSELNVNALELDDSALYLCASRPLGGNSYEQYFGPGTRLTVT.

The rearrangement uses TRBV6-5 and TRBJ1-5; D unclear. The CDR3 length is 15 residues. Trimming left V 2 bases short and J 0 bases short, with 8 bases between. Germline-derived CDR1 and CDR2 are MNHEY and SVGAGI. The CDR3 DNA sequence: TGTGCCAGCAGTTACGTCCGTAATAGCAATCAGCCCCAGCATTTT. It translates to CASSYVRNSNQPQHF.

V usage is TRBV30 and J usage is TRBJ1-5, with TRBD1 as a possible D gene (5 bases). From germline, CDR1 is GTSNPN and CDR2 SVGIG (reference sequence). The CDR3 extends over 13 amino acids. With 5 bases removed from V and 4 bases from J, the gap between germline ends came to 12 bases. CDR3 DNA: TGTGCCTGGGGACTGGGGGTAAATCAGCCCCAGCATTTT. It translates to CAWGLGVNQPQHF.

This clone has just one count. The CDR3 coding sequence is TGTGCCAGCAGCTTAGACGCGGGAGTGGGGGCGGGGGAGCAGTACTTC. This gives the protein CASSLDAGVGAGEQYF. J is TRBJ2-7 and V is TRBV7-6; possibly TRBD2 for D (7 bases). Trimming removed 1 base from V and 7 bases from J, with 20 bases in between. Germline V gene data show CDR1 as SGHVS and CDR2 as FNYEAQ. This CDR3 contains 16 residues.

A few counts support this clone. The gene calls are TRBV5-1 and TRBJ2-3; TRBD1 or TRBD2 may be the D gene (5 bases each). Trimming pared 0 bases from V and 2 bases from J, leaving 13 bases between. The CDR3 covers 16 residues. Per the germline V gene, CDR1 is SGHRS and CDR2 is YFSETQ. The CDR3 DNA reads TGCGCCAGCAGCTTGGGAGGGACCCACAACACAGATACGCAGTATTTT. Amino acid sequence: CASSLGGTHNTDTQYF.

The CDR3 region has the DNA TGTGCCAGCAGCTTAGAGCGGGGGGTCACAGATACGCAGTATTTT. Translating gives CASSLERGVTDTQYF. The chain has TRBV7-2 and TRBJ2-3, with 9 bases matching TRBD2. Germline loops: CDR1 SGHTA, CDR2 FQGNSA. This CDR3 spans 15 amino acids. The ends lost 1 base at V and 2 bases at J; junction bases unmatched: 1.

The V and J genes are TRBV9 and TRBJ1-2; 7 bases line up with TRBD1. Trimming at V came to 0 bases and at J to 2 bases, leaving 1 base not matched to a gene. The V gene's germline CDR1 is SGDLS and CDR2 YYNGEE. The CDR3 is 14 residues long. CDR3 sequence reads: CASSVARGNYGYTF. For the CDR3, the DNA is TGTGCCAGCAGCGTAGCCAGGGGGAACTATGGCTACACCTTC.